Listed below are T cell receptor beta chains from one sample, sequenced in a study of T cell responses to AZD1222 COVID-19 vaccine. Some clones are missing from TCRdb's copy, which holds only in-frame ones; the method was immunoSEQ multiplex PCR. The profile shows some 79,000 clones, 80% of them singletons. The sequences come from peripheral blood, collected 28 days after the second AZD1222 dose. The receptor set was obtained from an adult who received the AZD1222 COVID-19 vaccine. Both conserved end residues are part of each CDR3. D genes are given only for firm matches. The size entry is marked missing in some rows and otherwise reads once, few, many or a size class.

D	size	V	J	CDR3	DNA
-	few	TRBV24-1	TRBJ2-7	CATSDRTVNEQYF	TGTGCCACCAGTGATCGGACAGTAAACGAGCAGTACTTC
-	few	TRBV28	TRBJ1-2	CASRTFSNYGYTF	TGTGCCAGCAGGACTTTCTCTAACTATGGCTACACCTTC
-	-	TRBV9	TRBJ2-2	CASSVGTTNTGELFF	TGTGCCAGCAGCGTAGGGACAACGAACACCGGGGAGCTGTTTTTT
TRBD2	-	TRBV5-1	TRBJ2-3	CASRPDLAGGRDTQYF	TGCGCCAGCAGGCCTGATCTAGCGGGAGGGAGAGATACGCAGTATTTT
TRBD2	-	TRBV5-4	TRBJ2-7	CASSSGPAGEQYF	TGTGCCAGCAGCTCGGGTCCAGCGGGGGAGCAGTACTTC
TRBD1	-	TRBV28	TRBJ1-1	CASSSGTASNTEAFF	TGTGCCAGCAGCTCCGGGACAGCATCGAACACTGAAGCTTTCTTT
TRBD1	once	TRBV7-2	TRBJ2-7	CASSRYGTDSYEQYF	TGTGCCAGCAGCAGATACGGGACAGACTCCTACGAGCAGTACTTC
-	-	TRBV2	TRBJ2-5	CASTPQETQYF	TGTGCCAGCACTCCACAAGAGACCCAGTACTTC
TRBD1	-	TRBV2	TRBJ2-7	CASISQGAGYEQYF	TGTGCCAGCATTAGCCAGGGGGCGGGGTACGAGCAGTACTTC
-	-	TRBV7-2	TRBJ2-5	CASSLSRQETQYF	TGTGCCAGCAGCTTAAGCAGACAAGAGACCCAGTACTTC
TRBD2	few	TRBV4-2	TRBJ2-7	CASSQVAGSSYEQYF	TGTGCCAGCAGCCAAGTAGCGGGGAGCTCCTACGAGCAGTACTTC
-	-	TRBV19	TRBJ1-2	CASTPAFLQGGYTF	TGTGCCAGTACTCCGGCCTTTTTACAGGGTGGCTACACCTTC
-	-	TRBV7-3	TRBJ2-5	CASSLTGRVGETQYF	TGTGCCAGCAGCTTAACAGGCAGGGTTGGGGAGACCCAGTACTTC
-	-	TRBV7-9	TRBJ1-6	CASSPSATGSNSPLHF	TGTGCCAGCAGCCCGTCGGCAACAGGGTCCAATTCACCCCTCCACTTT
-	-	TRBV5-1	TRBJ2-1	CASSLLSGGYNEQFF	TGCGCCAGCAGCCTGTTGAGCGGAGGCTACAATGAGCAGTTCTTC
-	-	TRBV18	TRBJ1-1	CASSPASWGTEAFF	TGTGCCAGCTCACCAGCGTCGTGGGGCACTGAAGCTTTCTTT
-	-	TRBV19	TRBJ1-1	CASKLGVGTEAFF	TGTGCCAGTAAACTGGGTGTGGGCACTGAAGCTTTCTTT
-	-	TRBV5-5	TRBJ2-1	CASSLTLEGDNEQFF	TGTGCCAGCAGCTTGACGCTAGAAGGTGACAATGAGCAGTTCTTC
-	-	TRBV20-1	TRBJ2-5	CSASSGQETQYF	TGCAGTGCTAGTAGTGGGCAAGAGACCCAGTACTTC
-	-	TRBV7-8	TRBJ2-5	CASSPPWRQETQYF	TGTGCCAGCAGCCCGCCGTGGCGCCAAGAGACCCAGTACTTC
-	-	TRBV5-1	TRBJ1-2	CASSFGDGYGYTF	TGCGCCAGCAGCTTCGGGGACGGGTATGGCTACACCTTC
TRBD2	few	TRBV15	TRBJ2-1	CATSRDPAGAVYNEQFF	TGTGCCACCAGCAGAGATCCTGCGGGAGCAGTCTACAATGAGCAGTTCTTC
-	-	TRBV2	TRBJ2-7	CASSLQGSGYEQYF	TGTGCCAGCAGTTTACAGGGCTCGGGCTACGAGCAGTACTTC
-	-	TRBV7-9	TRBJ2-6	CASSLGPLSGANVLTF	TGTGCCAGCAGCTTAGGCCCTCTCTCTGGGGCCAACGTCCTGACTTTC
-	-	TRBV9	TRBJ1-1	CASSEDSYNTEAFF	TGTGCCAGCAGCGAGGACAGTTATAACACTGAAGCTTTCTTT
-	-	TRBV30	TRBJ2-1	CAWSVGAGDNEQFF	TGTGCCTGGAGTGTAGGAGCCGGGGACAATGAGCAGTTCTTC
TRBD1	-	TRBV6-5	TRBJ1-4	CASSRTGANEKLFF	TGTGCCAGCAGTCGTACAGGGGCCAATGAAAAACTGTTTTTT
-	-	TRBV7-3	TRBJ2-3	CASSLSPLSDTQYF	TGTGCCAGCAGCTTAAGCCCGCTTTCCGATACGCAGTATTTT
TRBD2	-	TRBV5-1	TRBJ2-2	CASSLDGGTGELFF	TGCGCCAGCAGCTTAGACGGGGGGACCGGGGAGCTGTTTTTT